This T cell receptor beta chain derives from a study of beta chain features in type 1 diabetes. Study at large: Patient and healthy donor groups were alike in age, gender and cell yields.

Expressed TCRB transcripts were sequenced because the isolated RNA had all been reverse transcribed beforehand. This table comes from immunoSEQ multiplex PCR, and its TCRdb copy is limited to in-frame clones, with some not included. This sample has fewer than 350,000 clones, with roughly 21% found just once. Whole-study results and caveats: Type 1 diabetes patients had VDJ junctions that carried fewer insertions and more deletions. PCR could preferentially amplify shorter templates, alike in patients and controls.

A CD45RO/CCR7/CD25/CD127/CD95/CD27 panel sorted naive, central memory, regulatory and stem cell-like memory CD4+ cells. CDR3 length: 13 amino acids. Trimming stripped 4 bases from V and 8 bases from J, with 14 bases between. In germline, CDR1 is MGHDK, CDR2 SYGVNS. In the case of this clone: The antigen is undetermined.

This clonotype was sampled from a woman under 30 in good health. The genes are TRBV25-1 and TRBJ1-1; tentatively, D is TRBD1 (5 bases). Sequenced input: naive CD4+ T cells from blood. The CDR3 loop reads CASSVTGTPEAFF. DNA for the CDR3: TGTGCCAGCAGTGTCACAGGAACCCCCGAAGCTTTCTTT.